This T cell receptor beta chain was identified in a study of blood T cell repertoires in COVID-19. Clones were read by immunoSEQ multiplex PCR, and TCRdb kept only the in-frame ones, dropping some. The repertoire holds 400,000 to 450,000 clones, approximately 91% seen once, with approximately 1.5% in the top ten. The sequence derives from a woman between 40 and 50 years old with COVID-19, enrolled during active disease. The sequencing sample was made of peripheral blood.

The CDR3: CSVPPGLYGYTF. The CDR3, as DNA: TGCAGCGTTCCGCCAGGTCTCTATGGCTACACCTTC. The chain employs TRBV29-1 and TRBJ1-2, with D unclear. The CDR3 is made up of 12 amino acids. The ends were cut back, 5 bases at V and 4 bases at J, with 11 bases in the middle. Germline assignment: CDR1 SQVTM and CDR2 ANQGSEA.